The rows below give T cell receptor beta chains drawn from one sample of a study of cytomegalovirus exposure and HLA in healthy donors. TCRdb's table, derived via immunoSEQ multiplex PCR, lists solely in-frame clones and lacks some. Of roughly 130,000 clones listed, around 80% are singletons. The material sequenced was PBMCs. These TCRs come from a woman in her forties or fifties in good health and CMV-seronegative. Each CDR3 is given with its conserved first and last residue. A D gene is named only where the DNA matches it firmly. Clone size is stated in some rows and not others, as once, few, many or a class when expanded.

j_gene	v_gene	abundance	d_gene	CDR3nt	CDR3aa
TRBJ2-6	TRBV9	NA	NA	TGTGCCAGCTCGATCACAAAGACTGGGGCCAACGTCCTGACTTTC	CASSITKTGANVLTF
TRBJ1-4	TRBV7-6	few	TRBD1	TGTGCCAGCAGCTTAGTTGGGACAGGCATTAATGAAAAACTGTTTTTT	CASSLVGTGINEKLFF
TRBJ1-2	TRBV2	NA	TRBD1	TGTGCCAGCAGTGGAAAGACAGGGCCTAACTATGGCTACACCTTC	CASSGKTGPNYGYTF
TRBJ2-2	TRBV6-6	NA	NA	TGTGCCAGCAGCCTCATCAGCGGTAACACCGGGGAGCTGTTTTTT	CASSLISGNTGELFF
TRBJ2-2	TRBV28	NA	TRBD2	TGTGCCAGCAGTTCCATTGGGACGGGAGGGACCGGGGAGCTGTTTTTT	CASSSIGTGGTGELFF
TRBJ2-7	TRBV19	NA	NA	TGTGCCAGTAGTTGGGGCGACGACTCCTACGAGCAGTACTTC	CASSWGDDSYEQYF
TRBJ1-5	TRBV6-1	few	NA	TGTGCCAGCAGCGTACAGGGAAATCAGCCCCAGCATTTT	CASSVQGNQPQHF
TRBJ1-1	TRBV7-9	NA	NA	TGTGCCAGCAGCTTAACGGGAGGGCCCACTGAAGCTTTCTTT	CASSLTGGPTEAFF
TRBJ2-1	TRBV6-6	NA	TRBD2	TGTGCCAGCAGTTCACTCCCGACTAGCGGGACCGATGAGCAGTTCTTC	CASSSLPTSGTDEQFF
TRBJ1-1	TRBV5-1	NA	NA	TGCGCCAGCAGCTTGGTGCCAGAGAACACTGAAGCTTTCTTT	CASSLVPENTEAFF
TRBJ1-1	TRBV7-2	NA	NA	TGTGCCAGCAGCTTAGCCGGACAGAGAGACACTGAAGCTTTCTTT	CASSLAGQRDTEAFF
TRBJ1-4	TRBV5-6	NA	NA	TGTGCCAGCAGCCCCCGGGGGATGGGGTTGGGTGAAAAACTGTTTTTT	CASSPRGMGLGEKLFF
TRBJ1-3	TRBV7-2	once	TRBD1	TGTGCCAGCAGCCCAGAGGGCCAGGGGGCGCCTGGAAACACCATATATTTT	CASSPEGQGAPGNTIYF
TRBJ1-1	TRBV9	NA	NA	NA	CASSVGRGTGEGSVF
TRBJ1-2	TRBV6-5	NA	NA	TGTGCCAGCACCATCTTGGAGGGTGTGGGTGGCTACACCTTC	CASTILEGVGGYTF
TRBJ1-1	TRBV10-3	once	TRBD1	TGTGCCATCAGTGAGGCGGGACAGGGAAACACTGAAGCTTTCTTT	CAISEAGQGNTEAFF
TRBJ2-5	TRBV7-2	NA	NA	TGTGCCAGCAGCTTAGGGAGACTAACTCAGGAGACCCAGTACTTC	CASSLGRLTQETQYF
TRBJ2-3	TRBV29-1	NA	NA	TGCAGCTTTCGCTTAAGCGGTGACCTAGATACGCAGTATTTT	CSFRLSGDLDTQYF
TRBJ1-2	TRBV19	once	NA	TGTGCCAGTAGTACCCCCCAGAGGGCCCCCTACCCCTTC	CASSTPQRAPYPF
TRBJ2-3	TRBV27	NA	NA	TGTGCCAGCAGTTTGACAGGTAGCACAGATACGCAGTATTTT	CASSLTGSTDTQYF
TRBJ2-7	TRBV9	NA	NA	TGTGCCAGCAGCGTAGGGCCAGGGTCCTCCTACGAGCAGTACTTC	CASSVGPGSSYEQYF
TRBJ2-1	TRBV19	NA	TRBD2	TGTGCCACCTCCCGGACTAGCGGGTACAATGAGCAGTTCTTC	CATSRTSGYNEQFF
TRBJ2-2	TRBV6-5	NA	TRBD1	TGTGCCAGCAGTCGGACAGGGACCGGGGAGCTGTTTTTT	CASSRTGTGELFF
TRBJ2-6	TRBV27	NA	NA	TGTGCCAGCAGTTTATTTGTAGGAGGGTCTGGGGCCAACGTCCTGACTTTC	CASSLFVGGSGANVLTF
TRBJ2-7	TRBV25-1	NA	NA	TGTGCCAGCATGGGCAGGGTGGACGAGCAGTACTTC	CASMGRVDEQYF
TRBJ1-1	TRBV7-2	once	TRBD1	TGTGCCAGCACCCCTAACACAGGGGTTGGTACTGAAGCTTTCTTT	CASTPNTGVGTEAFF
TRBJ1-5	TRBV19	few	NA	TGTGCCAGTAGTATAAATAAGGCAGGGTATCAGCCCCAGCATTTT	CASSINKAGYQPQHF
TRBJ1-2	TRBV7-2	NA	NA	TGTGCCATCAATAACTCCGGCTATGGCTACACCTTC	CAINNSGYGYTF
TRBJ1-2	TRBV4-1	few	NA	TGCGCCAGCAGCCACCGACACCCTGCTAACTATGGCTACACCTTC	CASSHRHPANYGYTF
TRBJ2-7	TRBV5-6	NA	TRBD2	TGTGCCAGCAGCTTCCCTTCGGGAGGGGTTTCCTACGAGCAGTACTTC	CASSFPSGGVSYEQYF
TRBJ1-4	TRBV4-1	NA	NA	TGCGCCAGCAGCCAAGATTTGGGGGGGACATCTGTTGAAAAACTGTTTTTT	CASSQDLGGTSVEKLFF
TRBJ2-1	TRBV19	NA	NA	TGTGCCAGTAGCTGGGACTCGAACAATGAGCAGTTCTTC	CASSWDSNNEQFF
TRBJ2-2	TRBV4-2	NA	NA	TGTGCCAGCAGCCAAGATCGCACACGGAACACCGGGGAGCTGTTTTTT	CASSQDRTRNTGELFF
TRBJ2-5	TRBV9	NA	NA	TGTGCCAGCAGCGTAGGTCTTGACGGGGAAGAGACCCAGTACTTC	CASSVGLDGEETQYF
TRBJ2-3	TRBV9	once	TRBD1	TGTGCCAGCAGCGGGACAGGGACTTATAGCACAGATACGCAGTATTTT	CASSGTGTYSTDTQYF
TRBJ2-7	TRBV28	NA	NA	TGTGCCAGCAGCCCGACAGCCTACGAGCAGTACTTC	CASSPTAYEQYF
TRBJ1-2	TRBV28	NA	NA	TGTGCCAGCAGTCCCCGGAGGGAGAGTGGCTACCCCTTC	CASSPRRESGYPF
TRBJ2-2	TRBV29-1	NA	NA	TGCAGCGTTGAGAGGGAGGCGGCCGGGGAGCTGTTTTTT	CSVEREAAGELFF
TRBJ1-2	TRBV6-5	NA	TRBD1	TGTGCCAGCAGCGGGCAGGGGGGCACCTATGGCTACACCTTC	CASSGQGGTYGYTF
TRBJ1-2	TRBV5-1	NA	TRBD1	TGCGCCAGCAGCCCAGGGACAGGAGAAGCTAACTATGGCTACACCTTC	CASSPGTGEANYGYTF
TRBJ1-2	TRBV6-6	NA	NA	TGTGCCAGCAGGTCCACGGGGGTCCATGGCTACACCTTC	CASRSTGVHGYTF
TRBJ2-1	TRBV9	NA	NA	TGTGCCAGCAACGATCAGGGAAATGAGCAGTTCTTC	CASNDQGNEQFF
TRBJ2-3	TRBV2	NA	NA	TGTGCCAGCAGTTCGCCTAGGGCAGGGGGCACAGATACGCAGTATTTT	CASSSPRAGGTDTQYF
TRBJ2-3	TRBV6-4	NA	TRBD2	TGTGCCAGCAGTGATTCCCCCGGAGGTAGCGGGGGCACAGATACGCAGTATTTT	CASSDSPGGSGGTDTQYF
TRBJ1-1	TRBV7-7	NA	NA	TGTGCTAGCAGCTATAGACAGAACACTGAAGCTTTCTTT	CASSYRQNTEAFF
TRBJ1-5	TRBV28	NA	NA	TGTGCCAGCAGCCCTAGCGGACAGACTAGCAATCAGCCCCAGCATTTT	CASSPSGQTSNQPQHF
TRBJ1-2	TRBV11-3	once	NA	TGTGCCAGCAGTTTCGACGGGGGAGGAGGCTACACCTTC	CASSFDGGGGYTF
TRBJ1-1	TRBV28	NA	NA	TGTGCCAGCATAAGGGGATCAAACACTGAAGCTTTCTTT	CASIRGSNTEAFF
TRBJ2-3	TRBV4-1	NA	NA	TGCGCCAGCAGCTTGCAGGGAACTAGCAGCACAGATACGCAGTATTTT	CASSLQGTSSTDTQYF
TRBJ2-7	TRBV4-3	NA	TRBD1	TGCGCCAGCAGCCAAGTGTGGGCAGGGGGATCCTACGAGCAGTACTTC	CASSQVWAGGSYEQYF
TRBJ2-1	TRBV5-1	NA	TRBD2	TGCGCCAGCAGCCCCCCCGGGCTAGCGGGGCCCAATGAGCAGTTCTTC	CASSPPGLAGPNEQFF
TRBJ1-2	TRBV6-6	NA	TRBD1	TGTGCCAGCAGCGCCCCGACAGGGGTGAACTATGGCTACACCTTC	CASSAPTGVNYGYTF
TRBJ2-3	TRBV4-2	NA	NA	TGTGCCAGCAGCCAGGTTAGCGGTATCGCTAGCACAGATACGCAGTATTTT	CASSQVSGIASTDTQYF
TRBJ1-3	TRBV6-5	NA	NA	TGTGCCAGCAGTCCAGGGCTTGACGGAAACACCATATATTTT	CASSPGLDGNTIYF
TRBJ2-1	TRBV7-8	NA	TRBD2	TGTGCCACCCGGGGGGGGCAGAGCTCCTACAATGAGCAGTTCTTC	CATRGGQSSYNEQFF
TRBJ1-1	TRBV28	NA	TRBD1	TGTGCCAGCAGGATACAGGGGGCCGGAGCTTTCTTT	CASRIQGAGAFF
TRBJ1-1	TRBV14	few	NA	TGTGCCAGCAGCCAAGAATGGGGCAGGATGAACACTGAAGCTTTCTTT	CASSQEWGRMNTEAFF